The next 21 T cell receptor beta chains were all read from a single sample in a study of Ad26.COV2.S vaccination and SARS-CoV-2 variants. Some clones are missing from TCRdb's copy, which holds only in-frame ones; the method was immunoSEQ multiplex PCR. The data hold 430,000 or so clones, with nearly 90% observed a single time. As to treatment: around 19 received Ad26.COV2.S at low or high dose, single or two shots; about 5 received placebo; per-sample allocation not given. Sampling occurred on day 63 after the first vaccine or placebo injection. This specimen was peripheral blood, taken in a trial of Ad26.COV2.S vaccine versus placebo. The receptors originated from a person between 18 and 65 years old who received the Ad26.COV2.S COVID-19 vaccine or a placebo.

This clone was found once. The chain joins TRBV28 to TRBJ1-1; no firm D call. The V gene's germline CDR1 is MDHEN and CDR2 SYDVKM. CDR3 size: 11 residues. With 8 bases removed from V and 1 base from J, the gap between germline ends came to 5 bases. The CDR3 region is CASYRNTEAFF. The CDR3 nucleotides read TGTGCCAGCTACAGGAACACTGAAGCTTTCTTT.

The V call is TRBV7-6, the J call TRBJ2-5; a weak D match, TRBD1 (6 bases). V was shortened by 5 bases and J by 5 bases, with 12 bases between the two germline ends. Germline V lookup: CDR1 SGHVS, CDR2 FNYEAQ. CDR3 length equals 13 residues. CDR3 sequence reads: CASSPGQGETQYF. CDR3 DNA: TGTGCCAGCAGCCCCGGCCAGGGGGAGACCCAGTACTTC.

The chain has TRBV7-2 and TRBJ2-3; the D is unclear. V was trimmed by 5 bases and J by 4 bases, leaving 13 bases between them. CDR3 length equals 14 residues. Looked up from germline, CDR1 is SGHTA and CDR2 is FQGNSA. The CDR3 here is CASSPRWASDTQYF. Written as DNA, the CDR3 is TGTGCCAGCAGCCCGCGGTGGGCTTCAGATACGCAGTATTTT.

The rearrangement uses TRBV15 and TRBJ2-3, with a weak D call TRBD2 (5 bases). Trimming pared 0 bases from V and 5 bases from J, leaving 9 bases between. The CDR3 spans 14 residues. Germline CDR1 and CDR2: LNHNV and YYDKDF (reference sequence). The CDR3 sequence is CATSRDVSGDTQYF. The DNA of the CDR3 is TGTGCCACCAGCAGAGATGTAAGCGGAGATACGCAGTATTTT.

CDR3 in DNA: TGTGCCAGCCGAGATGGGGGCCCCTACAATGAGCAGTTCTTC. Translating gives CASRDGGPYNEQFF. The V gene is TRBV7-6, the J gene TRBJ2-1; a possible D gene is TRBD1 (6 bases). Between the trimmed V and J ends, which lost 8 bases and 2 bases, there was a span of 13 bases. The CDR3 totals 14 residues. Germline V CDR1 and CDR2: SGHVS, FNYEAQ.

This clone was counted once. The gene calls are TRBV28 and TRBJ1-2; no definite D call. Looked up from germline, CDR1 is MDHEN and CDR2 is SYDVKM. V was trimmed by 6 bases and J by 0 bases, leaving 17 bases between them. The length of the CDR3 is 16 residues. In DNA form, the CDR3 reads TGTGCCAGCAGAATCGGACCGGGGAGGACTAACTATGGCTACACCTTC. It yields the protein CASRIGPGRTNYGYTF.

J is TRBJ1-1 and V is TRBV28, with no clear D. Trimming took off 2 bases at V and 4 bases at J, with 8 bases between the two ends. The germline CDR1 and CDR2 sequences are MDHEN and SYDVKM. The CDR3 consists of 13 residues. In DNA, the CDR3 is TGTGCCAGCAGTTTAGGGATGGGCACTGAAGCTTTCTTT. It encodes CASSLGMGTEAFF.

This chain connects TRBV12-3 or TRBV12-4 to TRBJ1-4; D unclear. Trimming stripped 3 bases from V and 7 bases from J, with 3 bases between. This CDR3 contains 11 residues. DNA for the CDR3: TGTGCCAGCAGTTTGAGTGAAAAACTGTTTTTT. This encodes CASSLSEKLFF.

This rearrangement joins TRBV7-9 to TRBJ1-1; possible D gene TRBD1, 5 bases. Germline V gives CDR1 SEHNR, CDR2 FQNEAQ (reference sequence). With 5 bases removed from V and 6 bases from J, the gap between germline ends came to 19 bases. The CDR3 is made up of 15 amino acids. The CDR3 is CASSPQGYEDAEAFF. For the CDR3, the DNA is TGTGCCAGCAGCCCGCAGGGATACGAGGACGCTGAAGCTTTCTTT.

The chain combines TRBV27 with TRBJ1-2; 9 bases are a match to TRBD1. V shed 5 bases and J 0 bases; nucleotides not matched to a gene: 7. The CDR3 spans 16 residues. From germline, CDR1 is MNHEY and CDR2 SMNVEV (reference sequence). The CDR3 is CASSRYRTGANYGYTF. CDR3 DNA sequence: TGTGCCAGCAGTAGGTACCGGACAGGGGCTAACTATGGCTACACCTTC.

The genes are TRBV27 and TRBJ2-7; perhaps D is TRBD1 or TRBD2 (5 bases each). This CDR3 has 14 amino acids. With 5 bases removed from V and 3 bases from J, the gap between germline ends came to 14 bases. CDR1 and CDR2 from the germline V gene are MNHEY and SMNVEV (reference sequence). In nucleotides, the CDR3 is TGTGCCAGCAGTATACCGGGACGACACTACGAGCAGTACTTC. It codes for CASSIPGRHYEQYF.

This sequence joins TRBV9 and TRBJ1-4; D gene ambiguous. The CDR3 has 15 amino acids. Trimming removed 4 bases from V and 4 bases from J, with 14 bases in between. Germline-derived CDR1 and CDR2 are SGDLS and YYNGEE. The CDR3 sequence is CASSLGSPGNEKLFF. CDR3 bases: TGTGCCAGCAGCCTAGGGTCGCCCGGTAATGAAAAACTGTTTTTT.

The chain combines TRBV2 with TRBJ1-2, with a weak D call TRBD1 (5 bases). Trimming cost V 7 bases and J 8 bases, with 14 bases left between them. The CDR3 totals 12 residues. Germline CDR1 is SNHLY and CDR2 is FYNNEI. The chain's CDR3 is CASNRDGAGYTF. In nucleotides, the CDR3 is TGTGCCAGCAACCGGGACGGCGCAGGCTACACCTTC.

This sequence joins TRBV19 and TRBJ1-2; a weak D match, TRBD1 (5 bases). CDR3 length equals 14 residues. Trimming shortened V by 2 bases and J by 8 bases, and 15 bases separated the two germline ends. The germline V gene encodes CDR1 LNHDA and CDR2 SQIVND (reference sequence). The CDR3: CASSISGGAGGYTF. In nucleotides, the CDR3 is TGTGCCAGTAGTATATCGGGGGGTGCAGGCGGCTACACCTTC.

The chain is built from TRBV25-1 and TRBJ2-2; 8 bases match TRBD2. Germline V gene sequence: CDR1 MGHDK, CDR2 SYGVNS. Trimming cost V 6 bases and J 0 bases; bases outside gene matches: 6. The CDR3 sequence is 16 residues long. Here the CDR3 reads CASRRGGGSNTGELFF. CDR3 sequence (DNA): TGTGCCAGCAGGCGGGGCGGGGGGTCGAACACCGGGGAGCTGTTTTTT.

V and J are TRBV11-2 and TRBJ2-1; D uncertain. With 3 bases removed from V and 0 bases from J, the gap between germline ends came to 9 bases. This CDR3 is 15 amino acids long. The germline CDR1 and CDR2 sequences are SGHAT and FQNNGV. In DNA, the CDR3 is TGTGCCAGCAGCTTCCTTGTGAGCTCCTACAATGAGCAGTTCTTC. Residues: CASSFLVSSYNEQFF.

V gene TRBV10-3 combines with J gene TRBJ2-3; no definite D call. The CDR3 extends over 14 amino acids. CDR1 and CDR2 from the germline V gene are ENHRY and SYGVKD. The germline V and J ends were trimmed by 6 bases and 6 bases, with 16 bases remaining between them. The chain's CDR3 is CAIRPQLGSDTQYF. CDR3 nucleotide sequence: TGTGCCATCAGGCCTCAGTTGGGGTCGGATACGCAGTATTTT.

V and J are TRBV4-1 and TRBJ2-1, with TRBD2 matching over 10 bases. Trimming took 1 base from V and 4 from J; bases not matched to a gene: 7. CDR1 and CDR2 (germline): MGHRA, YSYEKL. This CDR3 is built from 17 residues. The CDR3 reads CASSQAAMGLAYNEQFF. CDR3 DNA: TGCGCCAGCAGCCAAGCGGCTATGGGACTAGCGTACAATGAGCAGTTCTTC.

The rearrangement joins TRBV19 to TRBJ2-7, with D perhaps TRBD1 or TRBD2 (6 bases each). Germline V gene lookup returns CDR1 LNHDA and CDR2 SQIVND (reference sequence). This CDR3 region has 16 residues. V was pared by 9 bases and J by 1 base, with 22 bases between. CDR3 in amino acids: CASRDEGGVGSYEQYF. CDR3 coding DNA: TGTGCCAGCCGAGATGAGGGGGGAGTTGGATCCTACGAGCAGTACTTC.

This chain links TRBV29-1 with TRBJ2-5; 9 bases are a match to TRBD1. Germline lookup yields CDR1 SQVTM and CDR2 ANQGSEA. CDR3 length equals 13 residues. The V segment lost 7 bases and the J segment 5 bases; nucleotides outside the gene matches: 8. The CDR3 DNA reads as TGCAGCGGTAAACCCGGGACAGGGGAGACCCAGTACTTC. Residues: CSGKPGTGETQYF.

The rearrangement uses TRBV21-1 and TRBJ2-7; TRBD2 is the table's D call and was not checked against the DNA. TRBV21-1 constitutes a pseudogene. The CDR3 spans 17 residues. For the CDR3, the DNA is TGTGCCAGCAGCAAAGAAGGTTGGCGGGTGAGCTCCTACGAGCAGTACGTC. It yields the protein CASSKEGWRVSSYEQYV.